Listed below are T cell receptor beta chains from one sample, sequenced in a study of blood T cell repertoires in COVID-19. TCRdb's table, derived via immunoSEQ multiplex PCR, lists solely in-frame clones and lacks some. The repertoire holds a few hundred thousand clones, with more than 85% as singletons. The specimen sequenced was peripheral blood. The receptors originated from a human donor in a cohort sampled during active COVID-19. The CDR3 runs from the conserved cysteine through the conserved F or W. A D gene is named only where the DNA matches it firmly. Rows may omit the clone size; those that give it use once, few, many or a size class.

d_call	j_call	clone_size	v_call	cdr3_nt	cdr3_aa
NA	TRBJ1-3	NA	TRBV28	TGTGCCACCGCCGGAGAGTTTCTCTCTGGAAACACCATATATTTT	CATAGEFLSGNTIYF
NA	TRBJ2-7	NA	TRBV4-2	TGTGCCAGCAGCCTCACCCAAGAGGCGGGCGAGCAGTACTTC	CASSLTQEAGEQYF
TRBD1	TRBJ2-7	NA	TRBV7-9	TGTGCCAGCAGCTTTAACAGGGGGCCGGGGACCGGGCAGTACTTC	CASSFNRGPGTGQYF
TRBD1	TRBJ1-2	NA	TRBV7-8	TGTGCCAGCAGCCTTGCCGGGACAGGGGCCTATGGCTACACCTTC	CASSLAGTGAYGYTF
NA	TRBJ1-5	NA	TRBV29-1	TGCAGCGTTGGGGGGGGGAACAATCAGCCCCAGCATTTT	CSVGGGNNQPQHF
TRBD2	TRBJ2-2	NA	TRBV5-1	TGCGCCAGCAGCGCTTACGGACTAGCGGGGGGCACCGGGGAGCTGTTTTTT	CASSAYGLAGGTGELFF
TRBD1	TRBJ1-4	NA	TRBV2	TGTGCCAGCAGAGCGACGGACAGGTTCAGTGAAAAACTGTTTTTT	CASRATDRFSEKLFF
TRBD2	TRBJ2-7	NA	TRBV13	TGTGCCAGCAGCCGACCCGGGGTAGCGGGAGGGTCCTACGAGCAGTACTTC	CASSRPGVAGGSYEQYF
NA	TRBJ2-5	NA	TRBV15	TGTGCCACCAGCAGAGAATCTCAGGAGACCCAGTACTTC	CATSRESQETQYF
NA	TRBJ2-5	NA	TRBV2	TGTGCCAGCGCGACAGACCAAGAGACCCAGTACTTC	CASATDQETQYF
TRBD2	TRBJ2-5	few	TRBV30	TGTGCCTGGAGTGTACTAGCGGGGTACCAAGAGACCCAGTACTTC	CAWSVLAGYQETQYF
NA	TRBJ1-2	once	TRBV19	TGTGCCTCCTTGAGGGAGGCCACTACAAACTATGGCTACACCTTC	CASLREATTNYGYTF
TRBD2	TRBJ2-1	NA	TRBV7-8	TGTGCCAGCAGCTTAGCCCCAAGTCCGGGACTAGCTGATGAGCAGTTCTTC	CASSLAPSPGLADEQFF
TRBD2	TRBJ2-3	NA	TRBV3-1/TRBV3-2	TGTGCCAGCAGCCAAGATTCGCGCGGACTAGCGGGAAAGTCGCAGTATTTT	CASSQDSRGLAGKSQYF
TRBD1	TRBJ1-1	NA	TRBV6-5	TGTGCCAGCAGCTCCAGGGGGGTAAACACTGAAGCTTTCTTT	CASSSRGVNTEAFF
NA	TRBJ1-6	NA	TRBV3-1/TRBV3-2	TGTGCCAGCAGCCAAGTCTTCCTCCGGACTGACAATTCACCCCTCCACTTT	CASSQVFLRTDNSPLHF
NA	TRBJ1-1	NA	TRBV18	TGTGCCAGCTCACCATTTGACAGCATTATCATGAACACTGAAGCTTTCTTT	CASSPFDSIIMNTEAFF
TRBD1	TRBJ1-1	NA	TRBV12-3/TRBV12-4	TGTGCCAGCAGGAGCACAGGGGGAGCTTTCTTT	CASRSTGGAFF
NA	TRBJ2-3	NA	TRBV2	TGTGCCAGCAGTGCGTCACAGGTACCAGATACGCAGTATTTT	CASSASQVPDTQYF
TRBD2	TRBJ2-1	few	TRBV9	TGTGCCAGCAGCGTAGCCCCTTCTAGCGGGGGGGCCTATGAGCAGTTCTTC	CASSVAPSSGGAYEQFF
NA	TRBJ1-4	NA	TRBV9	TGTGCCAGCAGCCCCCGTATAGCCGCTAATGAAAAACTGTTTTTT	CASSPRIAANEKLFF
NA	TRBJ2-7	once	TRBV3-1/TRBV3-2	TGTGCCAGCAGCCCTAAATTACCGGGACTCCAGAGCTCCTACGAGCAGTACTTC	CASSPKLPGLQSSYEQYF
TRBD2	TRBJ2-7	NA	TRBV6-5	TGTGCCAGCAGTTACTTCTCTGGCGGGAGAGGTGGCGAGCAGTACTTC	CASSYFSGGRGGEQYF
NA	TRBJ2-2	NA	TRBV6-5	TGTGCCAGCACCATCAACATAAAAAACGCCGGGGAGCTGTTTTTT	CASTINIKNAGELFF
TRBD2	TRBJ2-1	NA	TRBV11-3	TGTGCCAGCAGCGCGGGACTAGCATACAATGAGCAGTTCTTC	CASSAGLAYNEQFF
TRBD2	TRBJ2-1	NA	TRBV5-1	TGCGCCAGCAGCTTGGTTCCCAATACTAGCGGGAGGGGGGGAGAGCAGTTCTTC	CASSLVPNTSGRGGEQFF
NA	TRBJ2-3	NA	TRBV11-3	TGTGCCAGCAGCTTGGCAGGCGGAGGGGCAGATACGCAGTATTTT	CASSLAGGGADTQYF
TRBD1	TRBJ2-3	NA	TRBV27	TGTGCCAGCAGTTCGTATACAGGGGTTAGCACAGATACGCAGTATTTT	CASSSYTGVSTDTQYF
TRBD2	TRBJ2-7	many	TRBV3-1/TRBV3-2	TGTGCCAGCAGCCAACTGCCAAGCGGGAGGGCCTTTTACGAGCAGTACTTC	CASSQLPSGRAFYEQYF
TRBD2	TRBJ2-3	once	TRBV6-5	TGTGCCAGCAGGACGGGACTAGCGGGGTCAGATACGCAGTATTTT	CASRTGLAGSDTQYF
NA	TRBJ2-7	few	TRBV9	TGTGCCAGCAGCGCCGAAATGGGAGCCTACGAGCAGTACTTC	CASSAEMGAYEQYF
NA	TRBJ1-6	NA	TRBV9	TGTGCCAGCAGCGTCCGGGGATCCTATAATTCACCCCTCCACTTT	CASSVRGSYNSPLHF
NA	TRBJ1-2	NA	TRBV4-2	TGTGCCAGCAGCCCCTTAGAGGGAGCCTCCTACTATGGCTACACCTTC	CASSPLEGASYYGYTF
NA	TRBJ2-7	NA	TRBV14	TGTGCCAGCAGCCCCACTTGGGGCCCCAACGAGCAGTACTTC	CASSPTWGPNEQYF
TRBD1	TRBJ2-5	NA	TRBV2	TGTGCCAGCAGTGCGGGGACAGACAAGAGAACCCAGTACTTC	CASSAGTDKRTQYF
TRBD1	TRBJ2-2	NA	TRBV7-9	TGTGCCAGCAGCTCACCTTTCGGACAGGGAGGCACCGGGGAGCTGTTTTTT	CASSSPFGQGGTGELFF
NA	TRBJ2-6	NA	TRBV10-3	TGTGCCATCAGTGCACCCAGCTCTGGGGCCAACGTCCTGACTTTC	CAISAPSSGANVLTF
TRBD2	TRBJ2-5	once	TRBV30	TGTGCCTGGACTAGCGGGGGGGCCAAGACCCAGTACTTC	CAWTSGGAKTQYF
TRBD1	TRBJ1-1	NA	TRBV5-1	TGCGCCAGCACCGATCAGGGGGCTGCCTACGCGAACACTGAAGCTTTCTTT	CASTDQGAAYANTEAFF
NA	TRBJ1-2	NA	TRBV3-1/TRBV3-2	TGTGCCAGCAGCCAAGGCACACATGGCTACACCTTC	CASSQGTHGYTF
TRBD2	TRBJ2-7	NA	TRBV9	TGTGCCAGCAGCGGCGGACTAGTCGACGAGCAGTACTTC	CASSGGLVDEQYF
NA	TRBJ2-1	NA	TRBV3-1/TRBV3-2	TGTGCCAGCGGAACTAGCTCGGAGGATGAGCAGTTCTTC	CASGTSSEDEQFF
TRBD1	TRBJ2-7	few	TRBV3-1/TRBV3-2	TGTGCCAGCAGCCAAGATCTTACGGGACAGGGCCAGCAGTACTTC	CASSQDLTGQGQQYF
TRBD2	TRBJ2-3	NA	TRBV4-2	TGTGCCAGCAGCCCGACTAGCGGGGGGCCAGATACGCAGTATTTT	CASSPTSGGPDTQYF
TRBD2	TRBJ2-5	NA	TRBV9	TGTGCCAGCAGCAGGGTAGCGGGAGCAAGCGGAGAGACCCAGTACTTC	CASSRVAGASGETQYF
NA	TRBJ1-4	once	TRBV19	TGTGCCAGTAGTATTAGCCTTCTTACTACCCCAACTAATGAAAAACTGTTTTTT	CASSISLLTTPTNEKLFF
TRBD1	TRBJ2-1	NA	TRBV27	TGTGCCAGCAGTCTATTAGACAGGGGAGGAGGTAATGAGCAGTTCTTC	CASSLLDRGGGNEQFF
NA	TRBJ2-7	NA	TRBV4-2	TGTGCCAGCAGCCAAGATCTGGGGGGACTGAGCTCCTACGAGCAGTACTTC	CASSQDLGGLSSYEQYF
TRBD2	TRBJ2-1	NA	TRBV5-1	TGCGCCAGCAGCGTAGCCGTAGGGAGGGCTGAGCAGTTCTTC	CASSVAVGRAEQFF
NA	TRBJ1-2	once	TRBV30	TGTGCCTGGAGAACGGGGGGCACCTATGGCTACACCTTC	CAWRTGGTYGYTF
TRBD2	TRBJ2-1	NA	TRBV10-2	TGCGCCAGCAGTGATTTGACAGGGGGACTGGGACTAGCGGGAGGGTCAAGGGATGAGCAGTTCTTC	CASSDLTGGLGLAGGSRDEQFF
NA	TRBJ1-5	NA	TRBV15	TGTGCCACCAGCACTCGGGGGTTGAGTCAGCCCCAGCATTTT	CATSTRGLSQPQHF
TRBD2	TRBJ2-2	NA	TRBV4-1	TGCGCCAGCAGCCAAGAGTCCGGACTAGCCGGAACGAACACCGGGGAGCTGTTTTTT	CASSQESGLAGTNTGELFF
NA	TRBJ1-4	NA	TRBV7-2	TGTGCCAGCAGCCTCGATCAGGGAGGGAGCGAAAAACTGTTTTTT	CASSLDQGGSEKLFF
TRBD2	TRBJ2-5	NA	TRBV11-2	TGTGCCAGCAGCCCCCGCCTTAGCGGGAGAGGAATGGAGACCCAGTACTTC	CASSPRLSGRGMETQYF
NA	TRBJ2-2	NA	TRBV10-1	TGCGCCAGCAGCCCCCAACAGGGTGGTACCGGGGAGCTGTTTTTT	CASSPQQGGTGELFF
NA	TRBJ1-1	NA	TRBV18	TGTGCCAGCTCCCGGCCTACAGAGAACACTGAAGCTTTCTTT	CASSRPTENTEAFF